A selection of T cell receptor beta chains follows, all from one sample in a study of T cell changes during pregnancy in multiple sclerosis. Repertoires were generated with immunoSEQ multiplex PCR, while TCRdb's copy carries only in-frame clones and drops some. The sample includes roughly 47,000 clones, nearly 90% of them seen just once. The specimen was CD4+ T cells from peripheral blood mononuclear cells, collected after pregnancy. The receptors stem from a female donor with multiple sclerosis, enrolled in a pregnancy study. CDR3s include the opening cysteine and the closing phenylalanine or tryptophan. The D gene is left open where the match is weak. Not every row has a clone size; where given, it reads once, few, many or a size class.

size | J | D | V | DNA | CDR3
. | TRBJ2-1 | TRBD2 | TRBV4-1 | TGCGCCAGCAGCGTCTCTAGCCGGGGGGGGAGGGCCTCCTACAATGAGCAGTTCTTC | CASSVSSRGGRASYNEQFF
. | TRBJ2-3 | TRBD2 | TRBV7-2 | TGTGCCAGCACCCTAGCGGGAGGCTCAGATACGCAGTATTTT | CASTLAGGSDTQYF
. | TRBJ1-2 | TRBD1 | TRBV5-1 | TGCGCCAGCAGACCGGTAGGATCTTGGGACAGTAACTATGGCTACACCTTC | CASRPVGSWDSNYGYTF
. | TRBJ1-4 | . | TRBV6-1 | TGTGCCAGCAGTGAGGACTCCTATAATGAAAAACTGTTTTTT | CASSEDSYNEKLFF
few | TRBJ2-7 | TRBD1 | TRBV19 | TGTGCCAGTAGTACCGGGACAGGGTCCTACGAGCAGTACTTC | CASSTGTGSYEQYF
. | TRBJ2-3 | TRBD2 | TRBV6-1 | TGTGCCAGCACCCTAGCGGGAAAAACAGATACGCAGTATTTT | CASTLAGKTDTQYF
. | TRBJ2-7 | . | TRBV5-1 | TGCGCCAGCAGCGCCCCCAGCGGGTACTCCTACGAGCAGTACTTC | CASSAPSGYSYEQYF
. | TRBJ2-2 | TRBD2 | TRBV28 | TGTGCCAGCAGTTTCTTGCGGGAGGACCTTAACACCGGGGAGCTGTTTTTT | CASSFLREDLNTGELFF
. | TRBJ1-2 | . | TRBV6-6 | TGTGCCAGCAGTATAACCGCGGGCTATGGCTACACCTTC | CASSITAGYGYTF
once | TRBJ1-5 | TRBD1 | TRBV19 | TGTGCCAGCCCCTGCTGCGGACAGGCGTTCGGCAATCAGCCCCAGCATTTT | CASPCCGQAFGNQPQHF
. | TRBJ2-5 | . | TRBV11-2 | TGTGCCAGCAGCTTATTCAGCGGGCTTGTCGAGACCCAGTACTTC | CASSLFSGLVETQYF
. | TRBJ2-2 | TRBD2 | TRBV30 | TGTGCCTGGAGTGGCGGGAGTAACACCGGGGAGCTGTTTTTT | CAWSGGSNTGELFF
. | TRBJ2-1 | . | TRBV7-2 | TGTGCCAGCAGCTTAGTACGGCCAGGGGCCTACAATGAGCAGTTCTTC | CASSLVRPGAYNEQFF
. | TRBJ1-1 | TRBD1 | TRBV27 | TGTGCCAGCAGTAGACAGGGGGGGATTCCTGAAGCTTTCTTT | CASSRQGGIPEAFF
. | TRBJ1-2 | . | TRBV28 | TGTGCCAGCAGCCTGGACAGCTATGGCTACACCTTC | CASSLDSYGYTF
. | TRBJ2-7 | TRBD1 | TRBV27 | TGTGCCAGCAGCCATCACGGGACAGGGGGCTACGAGCAGTACTTC | CASSHHGTGGYEQYF
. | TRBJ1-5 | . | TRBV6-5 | TGTGCCAGCAGTTTGGGGGGTAGCAATCAGCCCCAGCATTTT | CASSLGGSNQPQHF
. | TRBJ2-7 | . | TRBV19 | TGTGCCAGTAGTGTGGGAGTACAAGAGCAGTACTTC | CASSVGVQEQYF
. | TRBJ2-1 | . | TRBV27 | TGTGCCAGCAGTTTGGCAGCGCACAATGAGCAGTTCTTC | CASSLAAHNEQFF
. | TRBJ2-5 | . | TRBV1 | TGCACCAGCAGCCGGACTAGCGGGAAGACGGCAGAGACCCAGTACTTC | CTSSRTSGKTAETQYF
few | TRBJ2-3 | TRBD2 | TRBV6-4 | TGTGCCAGCAGTCCCTCCGCTAGCGGGAGCCCAGATACGCAGTATTTT | CASSPSASGSPDTQYF
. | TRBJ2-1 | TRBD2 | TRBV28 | TGTGCCAGCAGTTTACCGGGACTAGCGGGAGGAAGAGATGAGCAGTTCTTC | CASSLPGLAGGRDEQFF
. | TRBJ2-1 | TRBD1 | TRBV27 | TGTGCCAGCAGTCGAACGGGACAGGGGGTAGCGGGGTTCGCTGAGCAGTTCTTC | CASSRTGQGVAGFAEQFF
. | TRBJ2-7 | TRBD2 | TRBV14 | TGTGCCAGCAGCCAAGATTGGGCGGGAGCTACCTACGAGCAGTACTTC | CASSQDWAGATYEQYF
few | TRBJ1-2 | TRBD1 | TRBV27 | TGTGCCAGCCCTGAGGACAGGGGGCACGGCTACACCTTC | CASPEDRGHGYTF